A selection of T cell receptor beta chains follows, all from one sample in a study of Graves' ophthalmopathy and Graves' hyperthyroidism. MiXCR, applied by TCRdb to the multiplex PCR reads, yields one record per CDR3 protein. Among 450,000 to 600,000 distinct CDR3 sequences, roughly 40% were seen once, and the ten largest hold about 4.1%. Sequencing was carried out using peripheral blood or thyroid tissue (not recorded which). These receptors all stem from an adult man with Graves' hyperthyroidism. CDR3s include the opening cysteine and the closing phenylalanine or tryptophan.

>TRBV12-3/TRBV12-4|TRBJ2-5|15
CASSWTGRGKETQYF
>TRBV6-1|TRBJ1-5|14
CASKRGAGNQPQHF
>TRBV19|TRBJ1-1|14
CASSEPQGSPEAFF
>TRBV4-1|TRBJ1-3|12
CASSQGGNTIYF
>TRBV7-9|TRBJ1-6|14
CASSLEGQESPLHF
>TRBV24-1|TRBJ2-7|12
CATSLRDDEQYF
>TRBV2|TRBJ1-5|12
CASSYRDGAQHF
>TRBV5-6|TRBJ1-2|14
CASSGQGWHYGYTF
>TRBV25-1|TRBJ2-3|13
CASGAGQTDTQYF
>TRBV3-1|TRBJ2-7|15
CASSPMRRISYEQYF
>TRBV24-1|TRBJ2-2|15
CATTAGQGASGELFF
>TRBV5-4|TRBJ2-3|17
CASSLDPRAGGTDTQYF
>TRBV5-1|TRBJ2-3|13
CASSLDNTDTQYF
>TRBV19|TRBJ1-2|13
CASSMGVGSGNTF
>TRBV7-9|TRBJ1-2|13
CASSSWDRSGLAF
>TRBV7-8|TRBJ2-5|14
CASSDSGQAVTQYF
>TRBV19|NA|14
CASSPIGIGGTQYF
>TRBV10-3|TRBJ2-3|13
CAINGQGTDTQYF
>TRBV2|TRBJ2-2|14
CASSEQGNTGELFF
>TRBV29-1|TRBJ2-5|15
CSSLTVQARGETQYF
>TRBV12-3/TRBV12-4|TRBJ1-1|16
CASSLEGEEWDTEAFF
>TRBV7-9|TRBJ2-5|14
CASSLGQYTETQYF
>TRBV19|TRBJ2-7|11
CASADSYEQYF
>TRBV30|TRBJ1-1|13
CAWSFKGDTEAFF
>TRBV6-5|TRBJ1-3|13
CASRPRVGNTIYF
>TRBV15|TRBJ1-1|15
CATSRDRGMWAEAFF
>TRBV10-3|TRBJ1-1|15
CASSEKGGLGTEAFF
>TRBV12-3/TRBV12-4|TRBJ1-2|14
CASSSRQENYGYTF
>TRBV6-5|TRBJ1-1|15
CASSPTGSRNTEAFF
>TRBV12-3/TRBV12-4|TRBJ2-5|15
CASSPRASYQETQYF
>TRBV2|TRBJ1-5|15
CASSYRPGGNQPQHF
>TRBV7-8|TRBJ1-4|16
CASSLRQGAGDEKLFF
>TRBV5-1|TRBJ2-2|14
CASSLDMGGGELFF
>TRBV9|TRBJ2-5|13
CASSQGDQETQYF
>TRBV12-3/TRBV12-4|TRBJ2-2|16
CASSFRGGSRTGELFF
>TRBV5-1|TRBJ1-1|13
CASNLGPLFEAFF
>TRBV2|TRBJ2-7|16
CASSQGLGEYSYGQYF
>TRBV25-1|TRBJ1-4|14
CASSGGGGEEKLFF
>TRBV11-2|TRBJ1-3|18
CASSFWTGLTFSGNTIYF
>TRBV7-2|TRBJ2-6|18
CASSTRDTFHSGANVLTF
>TRBV7-9|TRBJ2-7|12
CASSPLHNEQYF
>TRBV2|TRBJ2-7|14
CASNRGPSDYEQYF
>TRBV2|TRBJ2-7|12
CASTPPTGGLYF
>TRBV7-2|TRBJ1-2|17
CASSQFRTGGRSYGYTF
>TRBV19|TRBJ2-2|14
CASSTGVRTGELFF
>TRBV7-9|TRBJ2-5|14
CASRTGTGEETQYF
>TRBV30|TRBJ2-7|15
CAWRGSQGAVYEQYF
>TRBV20-1|TRBJ2-7|14
CSGRAGGSSYEQYF
>TRBV4-1|TRBJ2-7|15
CASSQDVGRALEQYF
>TRBV12-3/TRBV12-4|TRBJ2-5|17
CASSVWGKQGREETQYF